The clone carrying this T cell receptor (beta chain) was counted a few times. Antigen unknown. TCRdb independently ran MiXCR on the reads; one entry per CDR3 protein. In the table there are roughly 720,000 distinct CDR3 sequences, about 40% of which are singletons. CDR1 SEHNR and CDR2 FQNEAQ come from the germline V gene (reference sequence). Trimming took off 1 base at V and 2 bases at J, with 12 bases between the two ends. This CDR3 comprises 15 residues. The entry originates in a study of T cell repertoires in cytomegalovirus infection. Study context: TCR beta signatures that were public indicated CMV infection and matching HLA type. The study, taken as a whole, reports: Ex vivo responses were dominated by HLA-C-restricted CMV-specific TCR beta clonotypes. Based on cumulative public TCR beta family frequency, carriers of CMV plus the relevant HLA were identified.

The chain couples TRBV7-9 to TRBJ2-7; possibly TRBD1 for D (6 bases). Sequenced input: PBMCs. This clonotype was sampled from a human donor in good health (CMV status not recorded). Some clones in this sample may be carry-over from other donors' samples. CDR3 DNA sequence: TGTGCCAGCAGCTTAGAGGCAGGGGCGCCCTACGAGCAGTACTTC. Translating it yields CASSLEAGAPYEQYF.